This T cell receptor (beta chain) was profiled in a study of blood T cell repertoires in COVID-19. The CDR3 length is 11 residues. The V end lost 6 bases, the J end lost 6 bases, and 9 bases lay between the germline ends. Germline V gene data show CDR1 as LNHDA and CDR2 as SQIVND (reference sequence). As originally analysed: Estimates of nucleated cell counts were drawn from the amplification of reference gene primers. Generated by immunoSEQ multiplex PCR, the TCRdb table keeps only in-frame clones and is missing some. V and J calls and clone size are given by that table; D and trimming were obtained from the DNA. This sample has about 160,000 clones, with about 85% found just once.

Input material: peripheral blood. V and J are TRBV19 and TRBJ2-7; D uncertain. The sequence derives from a man in his forties or fifties with acute or convalescent COVID-19. CDR3 DNA: TGTGCCAGTAGGGGCTTGGGCGAGCAGTACTTC. It translates to CASRGLGEQYF.